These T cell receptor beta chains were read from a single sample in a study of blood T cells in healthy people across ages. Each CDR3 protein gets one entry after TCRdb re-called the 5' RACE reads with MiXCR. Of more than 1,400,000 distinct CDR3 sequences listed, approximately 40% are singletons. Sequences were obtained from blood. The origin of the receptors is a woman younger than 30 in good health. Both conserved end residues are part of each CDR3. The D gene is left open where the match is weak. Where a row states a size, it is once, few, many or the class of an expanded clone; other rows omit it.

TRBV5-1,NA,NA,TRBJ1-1,CASSLVRGSEGTEAFF,TGCGCCAGCAGCTTGGTGCGGGGGTCCGAGGGCACTGAAGCTTTCTTT
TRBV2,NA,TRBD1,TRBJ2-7,CASSEGRGTVSYEQYF,TGTGCCAGCAGTGAAGGGCGTGGGACAGTGTCCTACGAGCAGTACTTC
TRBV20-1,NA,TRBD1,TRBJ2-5,CSHRGHLQETQYF,TGCTCCCACAGGGGCCACCTCCAAGAGACCCAGTACTTC
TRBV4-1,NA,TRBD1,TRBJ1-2,CASSQDLPDREDGWLGYTF,TGCGCCAGCAGCCAAGATTTACCGGACAGGGAGGATGGGTGGCTTGGCTACACCTTC
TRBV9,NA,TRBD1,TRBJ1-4,CASSETGDREEKLFF,TGTGCCAGCAGTGAAACAGGGGATCGCGAGGAAAAACTGTTTTTT
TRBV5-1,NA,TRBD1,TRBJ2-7,CASSVRDRSSYEQYF,TGCGCCAGCAGCGTCCGGGACAGGAGTTCCTACGAGCAGTACTTC
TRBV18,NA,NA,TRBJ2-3,CASSPPASIKDPDTQYF,TGTGCCAGCTCACCACCGGCTTCGATCAAGGACCCAGATACGCAGTATTTT
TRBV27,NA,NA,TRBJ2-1,CASVMGGPYNEQFF,TGTGCCAGCGTTATGGGGGGCCCATACAATGAGCAGTTCTTC
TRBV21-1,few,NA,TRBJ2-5,CASSKALASGSQETQYF,TGTGCCAGCAGCAAAGCGCTCGCTAGCGGGAGTCAAGAGACCCAGTACTTC
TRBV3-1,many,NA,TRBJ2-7,CASRLTGYEQYF,TGTGCCAGCAGGCTGACAGGCTACGAGCAGTACTTC
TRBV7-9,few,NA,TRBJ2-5,CASSLLAEQETQYF,TGTGCCAGCAGCTTATTAGCGGAACAAGAGACCCAGTACTTC
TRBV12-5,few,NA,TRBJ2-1,CASGLGLSGQFF,TGTGCTAGTGGTTTGGGATTATCGGGGCAGTTCTTC
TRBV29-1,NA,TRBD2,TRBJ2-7,CSVKTSGVHEQYF,TGCAGCGTGAAGACTAGCGGGGTCCACGAGCAGTACTTC
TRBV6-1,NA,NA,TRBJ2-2,CASSEIGPSIAGELFF,TGTGCCAGCAGTGAAATCGGACCCAGCATCGCCGGGGAGCTGTTTTTT
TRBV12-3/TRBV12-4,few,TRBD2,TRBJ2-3,CASSFSPSGGSTDTQYF,TGTGCCAGCAGTTTCAGTCCGAGCGGGGGTAGCACAGATACGCAGTATTTT
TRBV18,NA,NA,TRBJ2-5,CASSPQRDTETGQYF,TGTGCCAGCTCACCACAACGGGACACCGAAACCGGGCAGTACTTC
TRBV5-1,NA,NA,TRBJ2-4,CASRDSEGQNIQYF,TGCGCCAGCAGGGACTCTGAGGGGCAAAACATTCAGTACTTC
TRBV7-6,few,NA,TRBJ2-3,CASSPMASTDTQYF,TGTGCCAGCAGCCCGATGGCTAGCACAGATACGCAGTATTTT
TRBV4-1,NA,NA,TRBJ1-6,CASSQPAGGDSPLHF,TGCGCCAGCAGCCAGCCTGCGGGCGGAGATTCACCCCTCCACTTT
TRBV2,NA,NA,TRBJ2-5,CASTPGKETQYF,TGTGCCAGCACTCCAGGGAAGGAGACCCAGTACTTC
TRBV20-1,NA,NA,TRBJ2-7,CSARDETKFLTEQYF,TGCAGTGCTAGAGATGAGACCAAGTTCCTAACCGAGCAGTACTTC
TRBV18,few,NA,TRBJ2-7,CASSPSSYNEQYF,TGTGCCAGCTCCCCAAGTAGCTACAATGAGCAGTACTTC
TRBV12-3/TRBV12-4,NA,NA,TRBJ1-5,CASSLLEGQPQHF,TGTGCCAGCAGTTTATTGGAAGGCCAGCCCCAGCATTTT
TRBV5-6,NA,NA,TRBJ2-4,CASSKSKEQYF,TGTGCCAGCAGCAAAAGCAAGGAGCAGTACTTC
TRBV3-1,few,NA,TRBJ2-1,CASSQDNGLGSYNEQFF,TGTGCCAGCAGCCAAGATAACGGGTTAGGCTCCTACAATGAGCAGTTCTTC
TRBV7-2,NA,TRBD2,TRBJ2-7,CTSSSREEAAEQYF,TGTACCAGCAGCTCGCGGGAGGAGGCGGCCGAGCAGTACTTC
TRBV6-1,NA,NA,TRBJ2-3,CASSEAYLPGGNVDTQYF,TGTGCCAGCAGTGAAGCCTATCTCCCAGGGGGGAACGTGGATACGCAGTATTTT
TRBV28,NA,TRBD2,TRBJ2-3,CASRSSGGSTDTRYF,TGTGCCAGCAGGTCCAGCGGGGGTAGCACAGATACGCGGTATTTT
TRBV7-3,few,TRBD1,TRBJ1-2,CASSPRPGTGNYGYTF,TGTGCCAGCAGCCCCCGTCCCGGGACAGGGAACTATGGCTACACCTTC
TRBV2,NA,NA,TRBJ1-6,CASSEGSLRALHF,TGTGCCAGCAGTGAAGGCAGCCTTCGGGCCCTCCACTTT
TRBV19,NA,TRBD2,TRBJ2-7,CASSIRPAGTPYEQYF,TGTGCCAGTAGTATTCGCCCAGCGGGGACCCCCTACGAGCAGTACTTC
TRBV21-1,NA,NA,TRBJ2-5,CASSKALSGETQYF,TGTGCCAGCAGCAAAGCGCTTTCGGGGGAGACCCAGTACTTC
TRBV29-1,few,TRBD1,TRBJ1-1,CSVNRGNTEAFF,TGCAGCGTGAACAGGGGGAACACTGAAGCTTTCTTT
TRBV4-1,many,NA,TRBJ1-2,CASSSPGTVLNYGYTF,TGCGCCAGCAGCTCTCCCGGGACGGTGCTCAACTATGGCTACACCTTC
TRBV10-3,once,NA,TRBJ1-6,CAISGAGVNSPLHF,TGTGCCATCAGTGGGGCAGGGGTTAATTCACCCCTCCACTTT
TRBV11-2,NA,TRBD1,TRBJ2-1,CASSPNPSSTGGAGGSYNEQFF,TGTGCCAGCAGCCCAAACCCCTCCTCGACAGGGGGCGCGGGGGGCTCCTACAATGAGCAGTTCTTC
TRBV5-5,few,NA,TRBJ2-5,CASSKGASGETQYF,TGTGCCAGCAGTAAAGGAGCTTCTGGAGAGACCCAGTACTTC
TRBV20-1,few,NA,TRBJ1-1,CSALDIVNTEAFF,TGCAGTGCCCTGGACATTGTTAACACTGAAGCTTTCTTT
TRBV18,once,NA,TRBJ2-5,CASSPTLGLTQYF,TGTGCCAGCTCACCTACCCTAGGGTTGACCCAGTACTTC
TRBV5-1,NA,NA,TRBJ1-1,CASSSTVAPNTEAFF,TGCGCCAGCAGCTCGACCGTGGCCCCTAACACTGAAGCTTTCTTT
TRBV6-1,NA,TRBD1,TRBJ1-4,CASSWGQLNEKLFF,TGTGCCAGCAGTTGGGGACAGCTTAATGAAAAACTGTTTTTT
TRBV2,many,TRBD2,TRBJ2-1,CASSERGLAGGPLNQEQFF,TGTGCCAGCAGTGAAAGGGGACTAGCGGGGGGGCCTCTTAATCAAGAGCAGTTCTTC
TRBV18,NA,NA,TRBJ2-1,CASSPPGLAEQFF,TGTGCCAGCTCACCACCCGGACTTGCTGAGCAGTTCTTC
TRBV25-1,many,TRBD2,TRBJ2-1,CASSEASGLYNEQFF,TGTGCCAGCAGTGAAGCTAGCGGGCTCTACAATGAGCAGTTCTTC
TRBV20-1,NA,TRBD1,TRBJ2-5,CSARGRGFYQETQYF,TGCAGTGCTAGGGGCAGGGGGTTTTACCAAGAGACCCAGTACTTC
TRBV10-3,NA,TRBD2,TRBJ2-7,CAITPRAGEGEQYF,TGTGCCATCACACCCCGAGCGGGAGAGGGAGAGCAGTACTTC
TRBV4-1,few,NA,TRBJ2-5,CASSQERGEPTEQYF,TGCGCCAGCAGCCAAGAGAGGGGGGAACCGACTGAGCAGTACTTC
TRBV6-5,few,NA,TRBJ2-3,CATKGIDTQYF,TGTGCCACAAAGGGCATCGATACGCAGTATTTT
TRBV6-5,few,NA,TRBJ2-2,CASSYSGGELFF,TGTGCCAGCAGTTACTCTGGCGGGGAGCTGTTTTTT
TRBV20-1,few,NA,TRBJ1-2,CSGRQLTRDYGYTF,TGCAGTGGCAGGCAGCTAACTCGTGACTATGGCTACACCTTC
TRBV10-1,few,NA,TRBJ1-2,CASSESLTGPYGYTF,TGCGCCAGCAGTGAGTCTTTGACCGGCCCCTATGGCTACACCTTC
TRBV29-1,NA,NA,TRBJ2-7,CSARTEVSYEQYF,TGCAGCGCAAGGACCGAGGTCTCCTACGAGCAGTACTTC
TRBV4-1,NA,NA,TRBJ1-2,CASSQEEHTYGYTF,TGCGCCAGCAGCCAAGAGGAGCACACCTATGGCTACACCTTC
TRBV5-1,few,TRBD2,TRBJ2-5,CASSLSGGRETQYF,TGTGCCAGCAGCTTAAGCGGGGGCCGGGAGACCCAGTACTTC
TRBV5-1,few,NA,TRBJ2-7,CASNPEGIDEQYF,TGCGCCAGCAACCCCGAGGGGATAGACGAGCAGTACTTC
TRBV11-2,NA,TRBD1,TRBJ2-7,CASSQGQGALYEQYF,TGTGCCAGCAGCCAGGGACAGGGGGCCCTTTACGAGCAGTACTTC
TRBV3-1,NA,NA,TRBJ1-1,CASRHWNTEAFF,TGTGCCAGCAGGCACTGGAACACTGAAGCTTTCTTT
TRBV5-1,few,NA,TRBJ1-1,CASSLGGLNLTLNTEAFF,TGCGCCAGCAGCTTGGGGGGCCTCAACCTCACATTGAACACTGAAGCTTTCTTT
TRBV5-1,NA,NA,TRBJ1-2,CASSPGSSYGYTF,TGCGCCAGCAGCCCCGGTAGCAGCTATGGCTACACCTTC
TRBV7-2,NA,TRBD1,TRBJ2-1,CASSRRGTGNYNEQFF,TGTGCCAGCAGCCGAAGAGGGACAGGAAACTACAATGAGCAGTTCTTC